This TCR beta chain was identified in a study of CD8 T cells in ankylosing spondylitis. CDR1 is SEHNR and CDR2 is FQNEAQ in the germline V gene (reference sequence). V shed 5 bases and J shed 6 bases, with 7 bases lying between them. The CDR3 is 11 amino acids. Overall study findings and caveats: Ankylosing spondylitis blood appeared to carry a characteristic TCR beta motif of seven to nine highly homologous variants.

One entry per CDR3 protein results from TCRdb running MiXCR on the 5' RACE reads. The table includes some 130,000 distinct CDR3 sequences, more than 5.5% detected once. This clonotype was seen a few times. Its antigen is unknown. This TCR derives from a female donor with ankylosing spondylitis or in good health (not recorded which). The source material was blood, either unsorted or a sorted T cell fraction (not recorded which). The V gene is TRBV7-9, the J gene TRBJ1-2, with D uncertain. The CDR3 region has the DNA TGTGCCAGCAGCGGTATTCATGGCTACACCTTC. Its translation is CASSGIHGYTF.